This TCR beta chain was found in a study of blood T cells in healthy people across ages. The second PCR ran about 6 to 12 cycles with a sample-barcoded 5' primer and J-beta primers. Researchers report that a template-switch adaptor with 12 random nucleotides tagged each cDNA molecule. TCRdb itself ran the 5' RACE reads through MiXCR, one entry per CDR3 protein. The repertoire holds approximately 1.5 million distinct CDR3 sequences, 34% seen once, with approximately 11% in the top ten. The CDR3 is 15 amino acids. The V and J ends lost 5 bases and 1 base respectively, with 11 bases between them. Per germline, CDR1 LNHNV and CDR2 YYDKDF (reference sequence).

The sample was blood. The origin of this receptor is a woman aged 25 to 39 in good health. The genes are TRBV15 and TRBJ2-2, with D possibly called TRBD1 or TRBD2 (5 bases each). For the CDR3, the DNA is TGTGCCACCAGCGGGGACCTGGGGAACACCGGGGAGCTGTTTTTT. This gives the protein CATSGDLGNTGELFF.